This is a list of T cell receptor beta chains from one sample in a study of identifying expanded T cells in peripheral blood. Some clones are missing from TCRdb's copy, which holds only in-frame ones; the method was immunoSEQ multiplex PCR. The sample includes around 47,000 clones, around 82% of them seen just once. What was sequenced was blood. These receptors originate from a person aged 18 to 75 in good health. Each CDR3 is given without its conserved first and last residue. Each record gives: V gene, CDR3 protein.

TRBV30	ACDRGLNGKNIQY
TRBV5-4	ASSLNRGYNEQF
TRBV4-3	ASSQDAASGVSYEQY
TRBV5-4	ASRMTHTNYGYT
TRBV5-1	ASSRLRGNTEAF
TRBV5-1	ASSLEAASTDTQY
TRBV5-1	ASSLNPTGGYGYT
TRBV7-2	ASSLEAGGSQPQH
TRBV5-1	ASSVQQGAGELF
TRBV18	ASSLAGGPYNEQF